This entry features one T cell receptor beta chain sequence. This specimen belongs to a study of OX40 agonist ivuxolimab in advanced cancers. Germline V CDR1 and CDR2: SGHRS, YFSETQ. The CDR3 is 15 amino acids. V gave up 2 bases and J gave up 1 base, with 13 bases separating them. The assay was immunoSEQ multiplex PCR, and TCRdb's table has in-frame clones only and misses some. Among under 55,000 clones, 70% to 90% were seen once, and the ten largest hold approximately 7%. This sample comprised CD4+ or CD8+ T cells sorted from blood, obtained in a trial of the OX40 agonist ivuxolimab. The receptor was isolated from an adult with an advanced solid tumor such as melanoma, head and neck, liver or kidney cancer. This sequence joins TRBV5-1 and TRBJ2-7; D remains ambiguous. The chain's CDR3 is CASSFDAVLSYEQYF. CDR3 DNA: TGCGCCAGCAGCTTTGACGCGGTTCTTTCCTACGAGCAGTACTTC.